This entry lists 13 T cell receptor beta chains sequenced from one sample in a study of T cell responses to AZD1222 COVID-19 vaccine. Assay used: immunoSEQ multiplex PCR; TCRdb lists only in-frame clones, some missing. This table holds about 150,000 clones, roughly 90% found once. The sample in question was peripheral blood, obtained on day 0 of MenACWY control vaccination. These receptors all come from an adult in good health.

The V call is TRBV11-2, the J call TRBJ1-3; D perhaps matches TRBD1 (6 bases). The V gene's germline CDR1 is SGHAT and CDR2 FQNNGV. This CDR3 region has 15 residues. The V end was cut by 3 bases, the J end by 7 bases, with 16 bases between. The CDR3 spells CASSFRPGQGNTIYF. The CDR3 DNA follows: TGTGCCAGCAGCTTCCGCCCGGGCCAGGGGAACACCATATATTTT.

The chain employs TRBV25-1 and TRBJ2-7, with 8 bases aligning to TRBD1. Germline assignment: CDR1 MGHDK and CDR2 SYGVNS. The CDR3 is 14 amino acids. After removal of 4 bases from V and 3 bases from J, the junction contained 5 bases not matched to a gene. The CDR3 protein is CASSGQGRFYEQYF. In DNA form, the CDR3 reads TGTGCCAGCAGTGGACAGGGGAGATTCTACGAGCAGTACTTC.

V is TRBV6-5 and J is TRBJ1-1; possibly TRBD1 for D (5 bases). Looked up from germline, CDR1 is MNHEY and CDR2 is SVGAGI. The CDR3 consists of 14 residues. V was shortened by 4 bases and J by 2 bases, with 11 bases between the two germline ends. CDR3 in amino acids: CASSWGRRNTEAFF. In nucleotides, the CDR3 is TGTGCCAGCAGTTGGGGACGGAGAAACACTGAAGCTTTCTTT.

This chain joins TRBV27 and TRBJ2-3; D may be TRBD2 (6 bases). Germline lookup yields CDR1 MNHEY and CDR2 SMNVEV (reference sequence). Deletions cut 6 bases from V and 8 bases from J, with 9 bases between. The CDR3 has 11 amino acids. CDR3 loop: CASSRDSTQYF. The DNA for the CDR3 is TGTGCCAGCAGCCGGGACTCTACGCAGTATTTT.

In this sample, this clone turned up a few times. This sequence joins TRBV5-4 and TRBJ1-1; D unresolved. Germline V gene sequence: CDR1 SGHNT, CDR2 YYREEE (reference sequence). This CDR3 region has 11 residues. V was trimmed by 2 bases and J by 5 bases, leaving 4 bases between them. The CDR3 protein is CASSFSTEAFF. The CDR3 DNA reads TGTGCCAGCAGCTTCTCGACTGAAGCTTTCTTT.

The chain combines TRBV7-2 with TRBJ2-5; TRBD1 or TRBD2 may be the D gene (9 bases each). CDR3 size: 19 residues. V lost 4 bases, J lost 2 bases, and 26 bases lay in between. Germline loops: CDR1 SGHTA, CDR2 FQGNSA. In DNA, the CDR3 is TGTGCCAGCAGCTCGGACAGGGGAATGGCTAGCGGGGCACAAGAGACCCAGTACTTC. This gives the protein CASSSDRGMASGAQETQYF.

A few counts support this clone. V is TRBV6-7 and J is TRBJ1-3; D is unclear. TRBV6-7 is annotated as an ORF whose role is uncertain. V was shortened by 2 bases and J by 2 bases, with 13 bases between the two germline ends. This CDR3 is built from 16 residues. The CDR3 here is CASSYHLGWAGNTIYF. Written as DNA, the CDR3 is TGTGCCAGCAGTTACCACCTTGGGTGGGCTGGAAACACCATATATTTT.

This clone was counted a single time. CDR3 region: CASSIGTSVTGELFF. CDR3 coding DNA: TGCGCCAGCAGCATCGGGACTAGCGTAACCGGGGAGCTGTTTTTT. The chain combines TRBV5-1 with TRBJ2-2; TRBD2 matches at 10 bases. Germline-derived CDR1 and CDR2 are SGHRS and YFSETQ. The J segment lost 5 bases and the V segment lost 4 bases, leaving 5 bases of the junction unmatched. The CDR3 runs to 15 residues.

This chain uses TRBV6-1 with TRBJ1-2, with a possible D match to TRBD1 (5 bases). The CDR3 is 11 amino acids. V was shortened by 7 bases and J by 6 bases, with 9 bases between the two germline ends. Germline CDR1 MNHNS, CDR2 SASEGT. The CDR3 DNA sequence: TGTGCCAGCACCCAAGGGGATGGCTACACCTTC. It translates to CASTQGDGYTF.

The chain employs TRBV10-3 and TRBJ1-1; 7 nucleotides agree with TRBD1. V dropped 6 bases and J dropped 0; count of bases not matched to a gene: 13. The CDR3 totals 17 residues. Per the germline V gene, CDR1 is ENHRY and CDR2 is SYGVKD. The CDR3 nucleotides read TGTGCCATCAGACCCCGGGACAGCATTGCCCTGAACACTGAAGCTTTCTTT. This encodes CAIRPRDSIALNTEAFF.

The rearrangement joins TRBV9 to TRBJ2-1; 8 nucleotides align to TRBD2. The CDR3 loop spans 14 amino acids. V lost 4 bases, J lost 9 bases, and 9 bases stayed unmatched. In germline, CDR1 is SGDLS, CDR2 YYNGEE. CDR3 in DNA: TGTGCCAGCAGCATCGGGACTAGGGCGATTGAGCAGTTCTTC. Protein: CASSIGTRAIEQFF.

The table lists this clone with a count of one. This chain connects TRBV29-1 to TRBJ1-1; no definite D call. Trimming cost V 8 bases and J 0 bases, with 16 bases left between them. Germline assignment: CDR1 SQVTM and CDR2 ANQGSEA. The CDR3 sequence is 14 residues long. The CDR3 protein is CSFRRGVMNTEAFF. The CDR3, as DNA: TGCAGCTTCCGACGGGGAGTCATGAACACTGAAGCTTTCTTT.

V gene TRBV10-2 combines with J gene TRBJ1-1; TRBD1 might be the D (6 bases). Trimming took off 7 bases at V and 0 bases at J, with 12 bases between the two ends. The germline V gene encodes CDR1 WSHSY and CDR2 SAAADI. The CDR3 consists of 14 residues. This CDR3 is CASMGGGLNTEAFF. The CDR3 bases are TGCGCCAGCATGGGGGGCGGTCTGAACACTGAAGCTTTCTTT.